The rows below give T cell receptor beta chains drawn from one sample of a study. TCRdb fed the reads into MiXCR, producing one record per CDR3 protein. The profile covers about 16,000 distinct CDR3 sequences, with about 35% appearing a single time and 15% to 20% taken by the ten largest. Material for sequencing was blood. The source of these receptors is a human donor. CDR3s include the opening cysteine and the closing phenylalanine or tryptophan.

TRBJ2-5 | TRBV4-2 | CASSQEGTGVETQYF
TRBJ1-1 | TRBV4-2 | CASSPYSDRAEAFF
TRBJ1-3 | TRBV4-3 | CASSHERGHRGGNTIYF
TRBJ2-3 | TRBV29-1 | CSVGHGQGTDTQYF
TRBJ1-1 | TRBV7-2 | CASSLVGQGGAEAFF
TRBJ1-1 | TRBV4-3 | CASSQGPGMNTEAFF
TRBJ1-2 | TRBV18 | CASSPGTVSSGYTF
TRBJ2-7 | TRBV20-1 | CSASGTRGEQYF
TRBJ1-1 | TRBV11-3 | CASSLVLEDTEAFF
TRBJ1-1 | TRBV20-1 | CSARVGVGNTEAFF
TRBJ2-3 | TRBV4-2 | CASSHRGSTDTQYF
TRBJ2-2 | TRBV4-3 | CASSQDLKGAGNTGELFF
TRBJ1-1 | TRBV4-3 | CASSQDVNTEAFF
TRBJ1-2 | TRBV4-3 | CASSQESGNYGYTF
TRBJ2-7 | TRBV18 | CASSPEMTVPTRKYF
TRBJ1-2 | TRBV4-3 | CASSPRGTGLGGVNYGYTF
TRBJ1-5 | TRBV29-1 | CSVGSDNQPQHF
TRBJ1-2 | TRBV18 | CASSPNYGYTF
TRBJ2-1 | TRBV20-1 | CSARDKDLAGWPSSYNEQFF
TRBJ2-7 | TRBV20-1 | CSARTGSSYEQYF
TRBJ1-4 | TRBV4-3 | CASSHRQAFNEKLFF
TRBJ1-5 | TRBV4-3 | CASSRDRDVNQPQHF
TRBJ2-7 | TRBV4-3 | CASSHGTIVGEQYF
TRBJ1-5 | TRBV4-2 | CASSQSIAPDRGRWQPQHF
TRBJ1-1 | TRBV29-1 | CSGWRDMNTEAFF
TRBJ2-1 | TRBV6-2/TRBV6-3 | CASSYRPGLGDNEQFF
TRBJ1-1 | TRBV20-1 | CSARTIGRTEAFF
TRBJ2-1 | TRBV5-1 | CASSLETGGYNEQFF
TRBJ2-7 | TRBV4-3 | CASSHSDGGYEQYF
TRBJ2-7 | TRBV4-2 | CASNQEFASRNSYEQYF
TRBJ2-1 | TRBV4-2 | CASSQDREGTYNEQFF
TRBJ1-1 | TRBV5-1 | CASSLRSTGNTEAFF
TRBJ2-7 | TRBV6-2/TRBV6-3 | CASSYEGAHEQYF
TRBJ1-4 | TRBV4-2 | CASSQNRDRGEGEKLFF
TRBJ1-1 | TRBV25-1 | CSSSDGAGYYEQYF
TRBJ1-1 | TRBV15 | CATSRDRRPTPNTEAFF
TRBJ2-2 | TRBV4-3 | CASSPGLAGVAGELFF
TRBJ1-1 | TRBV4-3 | CASSQEDRGDTEAFF
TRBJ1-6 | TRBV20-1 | CSARDSGVEISPLHF
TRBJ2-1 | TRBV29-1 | CSLSLGENEQFF
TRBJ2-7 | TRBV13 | CASSLGLAGTGHEEQYF
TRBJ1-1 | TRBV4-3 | CASSQARTEIPEAFF
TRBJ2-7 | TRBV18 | CASSDDRQATYEQYF
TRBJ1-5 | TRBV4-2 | CASSQEGQPNQPQHF
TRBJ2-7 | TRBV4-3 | CASSKGLAVEQYF
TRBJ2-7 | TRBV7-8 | CASSQDRPHEQYF
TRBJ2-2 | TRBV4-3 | CASSQGTGELFF
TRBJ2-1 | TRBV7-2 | CASSLERGAYNEQFF
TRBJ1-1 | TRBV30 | CAMEGSGTEAFF
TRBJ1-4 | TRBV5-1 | CASTATVPNEKLFF
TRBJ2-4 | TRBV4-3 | CASSRSSGGAGKNIQYF